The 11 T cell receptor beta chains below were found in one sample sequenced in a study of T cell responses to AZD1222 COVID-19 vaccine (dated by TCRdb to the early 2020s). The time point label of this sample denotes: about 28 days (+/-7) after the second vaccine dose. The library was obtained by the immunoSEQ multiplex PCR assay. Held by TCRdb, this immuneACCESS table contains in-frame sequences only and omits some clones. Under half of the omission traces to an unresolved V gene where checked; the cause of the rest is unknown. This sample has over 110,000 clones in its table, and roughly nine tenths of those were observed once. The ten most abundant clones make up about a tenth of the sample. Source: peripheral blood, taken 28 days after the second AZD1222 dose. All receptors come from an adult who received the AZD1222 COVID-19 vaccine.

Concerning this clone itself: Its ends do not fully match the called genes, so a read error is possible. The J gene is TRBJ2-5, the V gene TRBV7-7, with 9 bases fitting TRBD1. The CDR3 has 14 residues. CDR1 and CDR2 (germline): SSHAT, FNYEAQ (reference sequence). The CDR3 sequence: CASSQGQGQETQYF. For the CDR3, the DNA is TGTGCTAGCAGCCAGGGACAGGGACAAGAGACCCAGTACTTC.

CDR3 in amino acids: CASSQVSPGQVPFLQPNYGYTF. The CDR3 nucleotides read TGCGCCAGCAGCCAAGTGTCCCCGGGACAGGTCCCTTTCTTGCAACCGAACTATGGCTACACCTTC. The rearrangement uses TRBV4-1 and TRBJ1-2; TRBD1 matches at 8 bases. With V trimmed by 1 base and J by 2 bases, 24 bases remained unmatched. Germline V gene sequence: CDR1 MGHRA, CDR2 YSYEKL. The CDR3 is made up of 22 amino acids.

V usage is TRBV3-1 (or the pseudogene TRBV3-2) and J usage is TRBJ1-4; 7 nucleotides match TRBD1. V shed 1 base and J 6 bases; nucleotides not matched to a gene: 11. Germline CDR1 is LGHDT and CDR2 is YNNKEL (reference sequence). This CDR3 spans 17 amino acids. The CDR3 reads CASSQGAQGIRDEKLFF. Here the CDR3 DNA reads TGTGCCAGCAGCCAAGGCGCACAGGGGATTCGGGATGAAAAACTGTTTTTT.

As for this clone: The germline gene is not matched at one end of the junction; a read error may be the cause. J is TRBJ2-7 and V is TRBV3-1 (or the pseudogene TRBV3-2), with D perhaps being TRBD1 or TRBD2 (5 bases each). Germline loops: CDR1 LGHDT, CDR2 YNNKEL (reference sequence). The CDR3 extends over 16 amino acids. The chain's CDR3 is CASTQGDGGRTYEQYF. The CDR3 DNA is TGTGCCAGCACCCAAGGGGATGGCGGGCGGACCTACGAGCAGTACTTC.

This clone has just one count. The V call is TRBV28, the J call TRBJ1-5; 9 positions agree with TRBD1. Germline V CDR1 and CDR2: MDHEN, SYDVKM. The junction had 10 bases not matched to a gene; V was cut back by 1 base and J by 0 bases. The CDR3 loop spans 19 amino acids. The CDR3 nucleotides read TGTGCCAGCAGTTTATATACCCAGGGGACAGGGAATAGCAATCAGCCCCAGCATTTT. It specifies CASSLYTQGTGNSNQPQHF.

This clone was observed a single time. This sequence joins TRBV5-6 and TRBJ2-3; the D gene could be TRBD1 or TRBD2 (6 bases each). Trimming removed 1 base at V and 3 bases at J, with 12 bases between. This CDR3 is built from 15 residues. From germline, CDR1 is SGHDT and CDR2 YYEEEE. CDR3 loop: CASSLYGGPTDTQYF. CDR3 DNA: TGTGCCAGCAGCTTGTATGGGGGGCCAACAGATACGCAGTATTTT.

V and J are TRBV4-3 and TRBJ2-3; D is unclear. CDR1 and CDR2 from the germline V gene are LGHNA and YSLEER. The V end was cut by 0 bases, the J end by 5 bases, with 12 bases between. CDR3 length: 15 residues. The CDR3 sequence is CASSQEIGSKDTQYF. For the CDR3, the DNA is TGCGCCAGCAGCCAAGAGATCGGGTCGAAAGATACGCAGTATTTT.

Here the CDR3 reads CASSPGTGLSPLHF. The DNA of the CDR3 is TGTGCCAGCAGCCCCGGGACAGGGTTATCACCCCTCCACTTT. The chain recombines TRBV28 with TRBJ1-6; 9 nucleotides line up with TRBD1. After removal of 6 bases from V and 10 bases from J, the junction contained 7 bases not matched to a gene. Germline V gene data show CDR1 as MDHEN and CDR2 as SYDVKM. The CDR3 spans 14 residues.

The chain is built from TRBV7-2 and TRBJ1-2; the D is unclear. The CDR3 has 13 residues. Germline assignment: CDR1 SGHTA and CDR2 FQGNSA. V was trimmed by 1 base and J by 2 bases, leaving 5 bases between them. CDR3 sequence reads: CASSLVGNYGYTF. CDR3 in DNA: TGTGCCAGCAGCTTAGTAGGAAACTATGGCTACACCTTC.

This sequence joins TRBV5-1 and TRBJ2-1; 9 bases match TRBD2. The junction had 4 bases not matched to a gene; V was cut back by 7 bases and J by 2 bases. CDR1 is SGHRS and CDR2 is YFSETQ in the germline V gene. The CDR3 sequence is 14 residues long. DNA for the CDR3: TGCGCCAGCTCTAGCGGGGAAGCCTACAATGAGCAGTTCTTC. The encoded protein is CASSSGEAYNEQFF.

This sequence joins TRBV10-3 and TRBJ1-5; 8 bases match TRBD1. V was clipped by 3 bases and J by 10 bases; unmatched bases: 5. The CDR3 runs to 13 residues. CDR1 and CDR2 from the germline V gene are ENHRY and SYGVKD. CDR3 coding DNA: TGTGCCATCAGTGAAGACAGGGGAGGTCCCCAGCATTTT. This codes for CAISEDRGGPQHF.